A selection of T cell receptor beta chains follows, all from one sample in a study of blood T cell repertoires in COVID-19. Libraries were prepared by immunoSEQ multiplex PCR; TCRdb keeps only in-frame clonotypes and omits some of them. The sample lists roughly 280,000 clones, 80% to 90% occurring once. The specimen sequenced was PBMCs or T cells enriched from blood (not recorded which). The receptors were gathered from a young woman who had recovered from COVID-19. Both conserved end residues are part of each CDR3. D genes are given only for firm matches. A clone size is listed for some rows: how often the clone was seen (once, few, many), or a class if it is expanded.

TRBV18	-	-	TRBJ1-2	TGTGCCAGCTCACCAATCAAGCCAAACTATGGCTACACCTTC	CASSPIKPNYGYTF
TRBV10-3	TRBD1	-	TRBJ1-3	TGTGCCATCAGTGAGGGACAGGGAGCCGGAAACACCATATATTTT	CAISEGQGAGNTIYF
TRBV19	TRBD1	-	TRBJ2-2	TGTGCCAGTAGTATAGTCAGGGGACAGAGCACCGGGGAGCTGTTTTTT	CASSIVRGQSTGELFF
TRBV4-2	-	-	TRBJ2-3	TGTGCCAGCAGCATACTCTGGGGGAGGACAGATACGCAGTATTTT	CASSILWGRTDTQYF
TRBV24-1	-	once	TRBJ2-2	TGTGCCACCAGTGGGGGGCCCGGGGAGCTGTTTTTT	CATSGGPGELFF
TRBV3-1/TRBV3-2	-	-	TRBJ1-2	TGTGCCAGCAGCGAAACTGTAGGAGGAAACTATGGCTACACCTTC	CASSETVGGNYGYTF
TRBV7-6	TRBD2	-	TRBJ2-1	TGTGCCAGCAGCTTGTCCAGAACTAGCGGGGGGGACAATGAGCAGTTCTTC	CASSLSRTSGGDNEQFF
TRBV4-2	TRBD1	-	TRBJ2-6	TGTGCCAGCAGCCCACAGGTCCACAGGGGGCTCACCTCTGGGGCCAACGTCCTGACTTTC	CASSPQVHRGLTSGANVLTF
TRBV19	-	-	TRBJ1-5	TGTGCCAGTAGTACTGGGGGGGGCTGGAGCAATCAGCCCCAGCATTTT	CASSTGGGWSNQPQHF
TRBV30	-	-	TRBJ1-1	TGTGCCTGGAGTCCATTGGGGGGGTTTCACACTGAAGCTTTCTTT	CAWSPLGGFHTEAFF
TRBV5-6	-	-	TRBJ2-1	TGTGCCAGCAGCTTGTTACTCGCGGGGACGACCGACAATGAGCAGTTCTTC	CASSLLLAGTTDNEQFF
TRBV2	-	-	TRBJ2-2	TGTGCCAGGAGTAGGGGCGGGAACACCGGGGAGCTGTTTTTT	CARSRGGNTGELFF
TRBV6-5	-	-	TRBJ2-7	TGTGCCAGCAGTTACTCCCCCGGGACACTTGCCTACGAGCAGTACTTC	CASSYSPGTLAYEQYF
TRBV12-3/TRBV12-4	-	-	TRBJ1-1	TGTGCCAGCAGTTTAGTGGGGAGGGGTGAAGCTTTCTTT	CASSLVGRGEAFF
TRBV2	TRBD1	-	TRBJ1-6	TGTGCCAGCAGTGAATTTGGGACAGGGGGCGTCCATTCACCCCTCCACTTT	CASSEFGTGGVHSPLHF
TRBV5-1	TRBD1	-	TRBJ1-3	TGCGCCAGCAGCCTCTATTTCCGGGACAGAAGTAACACCATATATTTT	CASSLYFRDRSNTIYF
TRBV5-1	TRBD1	-	TRBJ1-1	TGCGCCAGCAGCACCAGCAGGGGGCGCGGTGAAGCTTTCTTT	CASSTSRGRGEAFF
TRBV5-5	-	-	TRBJ1-6	TGTGCCAGCAGCCTGGGTCTCTATTCACCCCTCCACTTT	CASSLGLYSPLHF
TRBV18	-	-	TRBJ1-4	TGTGCCAGCTCACCAGAGTACCTAAATAATGAAAAACTGTTTTTT	CASSPEYLNNEKLFF
TRBV5-4	TRBD1	-	TRBJ2-2	TGTGCCAGCAGCTTGGTTGGCAGGGGGCGAATTGGCGGGGAGCTGTTTTTT	CASSLVGRGRIGGELFF
TRBV2	TRBD1	-	TRBJ2-7	TGTGCCAGTGGACAGGGGGTGTACGAGCAGTACTTC	CASGQGVYEQYF
TRBV5-1	TRBD1	few	TRBJ1-2	TGCGCCAGCAGCGATCCGGGACAGGAAGGGGCTGGCTACACCTTC	CASSDPGQEGAGYTF
TRBV6-5	-	-	TRBJ1-5	TGTGCCAGCAGTTACGGTGTAGGAGGTCAGCCCCAGCATTTT	CASSYGVGGQPQHF
TRBV7-9	-	once	TRBJ1-3	TGTGCCAGCAGCCAACCCCCAGGCCGAGAGAAGGGAAACACCATATATTTT	CASSQPPGREKGNTIYF
TRBV5-4	TRBD2	-	TRBJ2-3	TGTGCCAGCAGCTTGGAGCGGGGTAGGCCAGATACGCAGTATTTT	CASSLERGRPDTQYF
TRBV7-2	TRBD1	-	TRBJ1-5	TGTGCCAGCAGCACGAGACAGGGAACGGGTCAGCCCCAGCATTTT	CASSTRQGTGQPQHF
TRBV19	-	-	TRBJ1-1	TGTGCCAGTAGTATTCCAGCAGGGGCAGGCGCTGAAGCTTTCTTT	CASSIPAGAGAEAFF